The 17 T cell receptor beta chains in this list originate from one sample, sequenced in a study of blood T cell repertoires in COVID-19. Method: immunoSEQ multiplex PCR; TCRdb's copy keeps in-frame clones and lacks some. Of roughly 300,000 clones in the sample, about 85% are singletons; the top ten hold under 6.5%. Sequenced material: PBMCs or T cells enriched from blood (not recorded which). These receptors were obtained from a woman aged 30 to 39 who had recovered from COVID-19.

This sequence joins TRBV18 and TRBJ2-5; 8 nucleotides match TRBD1. In germline, CDR1 is KGHSH, CDR2 LQKENI. The CDR3 is 15 amino acids. V lost 3 bases, J lost 1 base, and 4 bases stayed unmatched. The CDR3 DNA reads TGTGCCAGCTCACCCCGGACAGGGACCCAAGAGACCCAGTACTTC. Protein: CASSPRTGTQETQYF.

V gene TRBV4-1 combines with J gene TRBJ1-2; the match to TRBD1 covers 7 bases. This CDR3 is built from 13 residues. Germline trimming cut 4 bases from V and 6 bases from J; bases unmatched to any gene: 5. Germline CDR1 and CDR2: MGHRA and YSYEKL. This CDR3 is CASSLGTGDGYTF. Here the CDR3 DNA reads TGCGCCAGCAGCCTGGGTACAGGGGATGGCTACACCTTC.

This clone was recorded a few times. The rearrangement joins TRBV30 to TRBJ1-1, with 7 positions matching TRBD1. CDR1 and CDR2 (germline): GTSNPN, SVGIG (reference sequence). This CDR3 has 12 amino acids. Trimming removed 4 bases from V and 4 bases from J; junction bases left unmatched: 3. The CDR3 protein is CAWNRGATEAFF. CDR3 sequence (DNA): TGTGCCTGGAACAGGGGAGCCACTGAAGCTTTCTTT.

The chain couples TRBV30 to TRBJ1-2, with D hard to call. Between the trimmed V and J ends, which lost 3 bases and 2 bases, there was a span of 10 bases. CDR3 size: 13 residues. CDR1 and CDR2 (germline): GTSNPN, SVGIG (reference sequence). CDR3 amino acids: CAWRGQVNYGYTF. In DNA form, the CDR3 reads TGTGCCTGGAGGGGTCAGGTAAACTATGGCTACACCTTC.

The V and J genes are TRBV7-3 and TRBJ1-1, with D maybe TRBD1 (6 bases). The germline CDR1 and CDR2 sequences are SGHTA and FQGTGA. V lost 2 bases, J lost 0 bases, and 10 bases lay in between. This CDR3 is 15 amino acids long. CDR3 nucleotides: TGTGCCAGCAGCTTAGGGACAAATATGAACACTGAAGCTTTCTTT. Translated, it gives CASSLGTNMNTEAFF.

The rearrangement joins TRBV10-1 to TRBJ1-1; no clear D gene. Germline values: CDR1 WNHNN, CDR2 SYGVQD (reference sequence). The germline V and J ends were trimmed by 4 bases and 1 base, with 7 bases remaining between them. This CDR3 comprises 13 residues. The CDR3 reads CASSVKANTEAFF. The DNA for the CDR3 is TGCGCCAGCAGTGTAAAAGCGAACACTGAAGCTTTCTTT.

The V gene is TRBV4-2, the J gene TRBJ1-2; 8 nucleotides agree with TRBD1. The germline gives CDR1 LGHNA, CDR2 YNFKEQ. After removal of 3 bases from V and 6 bases from J, the junction contained 9 bases not matched to a gene. The CDR3 runs 15 residues. The CDR3 is CASSQFERQGNGYTF. The CDR3 nucleotides are TGTGCCAGCAGCCAGTTCGAGAGACAGGGGAATGGCTACACCTTC.

V and J are TRBV10-2 and TRBJ1-5; the D is unclear. Trimming cost V 2 bases and J 0 bases, with 8 bases left between them. The CDR3 runs to 15 residues. Germline CDR1 and CDR2: WSHSY and SAAADI. CDR3 region: CASSEGAYSNQPQHF. DNA for the CDR3: TGCGCCAGCAGTGAGGGAGCTTATAGCAATCAGCCCCAGCATTTT.

The rearrangement uses TRBV2 and TRBJ2-1; TRBD2 agrees at 7 bases. Germline V gives CDR1 SNHLY, CDR2 FYNNEI. This CDR3 contains 15 residues. After removal of 6 bases from V and 5 bases from J, the junction contained 10 bases not matched to a gene. CDR3 region: CASSTTQSGDNEQFF. Here the CDR3 DNA reads TGTGCCAGCAGCACTACACAGAGCGGGGACAATGAGCAGTTCTTC.

This chain connects TRBV19 to TRBJ2-2, with D hard to call. The germline V gene has CDR1 LNHDA and CDR2 SQIVND (reference sequence). The V and J ends lost 3 bases and 8 bases respectively, with 7 bases between them. The CDR3 has 12 residues. The CDR3 sequence: CASSMWAGELFF. CDR3 nucleotides: TGTGCCAGTAGTATGTGGGCAGGGGAGCTGTTTTTT.

The chain recombines TRBV9 with TRBJ1-6; 9 bases agree with TRBD1. The CDR3 spans 13 residues. V dropped 0 bases and J dropped 16; count of bases not matched to a gene: 5. CDR1 and CDR2 from the germline V gene are SGDLS and YYNGEE. CDR3 protein: CASSVAETGGLHF. The CDR3 DNA follows: TGTGCCAGCAGCGTAGCTGAGACAGGGGGGCTCCACTTT.

The chain has TRBV2 and TRBJ1-5; D perhaps matches TRBD1 (6 bases). The CDR3 has 14 residues. Germline CDR1 and CDR2: SNHLY and FYNNEI. Trimming stripped 3 bases from V and 8 bases from J, with 14 bases between. CDR3 in DNA: TGTGCCAGCAGTGATACAGGGACCCCCGAGCCCCAGCATTTT. This gives the protein CASSDTGTPEPQHF.

The CDR3 reads CASSLALDRRNQPQHF. In nucleotides, the CDR3 is TGTGCCAGCAGCTTAGCGCTCGACAGGCGCAATCAGCCCCAGCATTTT. The rearrangement joins TRBV7-8 to TRBJ1-5; the D gene is possibly TRBD1 (6 bases). The CDR3 is 16 amino acids. Trimming pared 0 bases from V and 2 bases from J, leaving 11 bases between. CDR1 and CDR2 (germline): SGHVS, FQNEAQ.

The chain recombines TRBV20-1 with TRBJ1-2; D is undetermined. From germline, CDR1 is DFQATT and CDR2 SNEGSKA (reference sequence). Trimming removed 3 bases from V and 2 bases from J, with 10 bases in between. The CDR3 runs 13 residues. As DNA, the CDR3 is TGCAGTGCTAGTGAAACAAGAAACTATGGCTACACCTTC. Protein product: CSASETRNYGYTF.

The chain combines TRBV7-9 with TRBJ1-2, with D unresolved. CDR1 and CDR2 from the germline V gene are SEHNR and FQNEAQ (reference sequence). V dropped 0 bases and J dropped 4 bases, with 9 bases sitting between them. The CDR3 contains 14 residues. CDR3 nucleotides: TGTGCCAGCAGCTTAGCCTCGGTGTCCTATGGCTACACCTTC. Translation: CASSLASVSYGYTF.

The V call is TRBV11-2, the J call TRBJ2-3, with 10 bases matching TRBD2. V gave up 0 bases and J gave up 2 bases; unmatched junction bases: 5. Germline V gene lookup returns CDR1 SGHAT and CDR2 FQNNGV. This CDR3 contains 17 residues. CDR3 residues: CASSLDPSGGVTDTQYF. The CDR3 DNA sequence: TGTGCCAGCAGCTTAGACCCTAGCGGGGGCGTCACAGATACGCAGTATTTT.

This chain links TRBV30 with TRBJ1-4; D may be TRBD1 (5 bases). Trimming pared 0 bases from V and 4 bases from J, leaving 9 bases between. Looked up from germline, CDR1 is GTSNPN and CDR2 is SVGIG (reference sequence). This CDR3 has 14 amino acids. The CDR3 sequence: CAWSVRGGNEKLFF. CDR3 DNA: TGTGCCTGGAGTGTACGGGGGGGTAATGAAAAACTGTTTTTT.